What follows are 25 T cell receptor beta chains derived from one specimen sequenced in a study of beta chain features in type 1 diabetes. Since all of the isolated RNA was reverse transcribed, expressed TCRB transcripts were what got sequenced. Clones were read by immunoSEQ multiplex PCR, and TCRdb kept only the in-frame ones, dropping some. Seen here are around 500,000 clones, approximately 30% observed once, and the top ten hold almost 0.065%. Sequenced: naive CD4+ T cells from blood. The receptor source for this set is a man aged 18 to 29 in good health.

The rearrangement links TRBV2 to TRBJ2-1; D is uncertain. This CDR3 has 13 amino acids. V was cut by 8 bases and J by 2 bases, with 10 bases left in between. Looked up from germline, CDR1 is SNHLY and CDR2 is FYNNEI. CDR3 in amino acids: CASLKETYNEQFF. CDR3 nucleotides: TGTGCCAGCCTTAAGGAAACCTACAATGAGCAGTTCTTC.

The chain employs TRBV29-1 and TRBJ1-1; 7 bases are a match to TRBD1. The CDR3 spans 12 residues. In germline, CDR1 is SQVTM, CDR2 ANQGSEA. J lost 6 bases, V lost 3 bases, and 4 bases had no gene match. CDR3 bases: TGCAGCGTTGATGGGCAGGGGGCTGAAGCTTTCTTT. The encoded protein is CSVDGQGAEAFF.

This chain joins TRBV30 and TRBJ1-2; D gene ambiguous. The germline CDR1 and CDR2 sequences are GTSNPN and SVGIG (reference sequence). The V end lost 2 bases, the J end lost 4 bases, and 8 bases lay between the germline ends. CDR3 length equals 12 residues. CDR3 DNA sequence: TGTGCCTGGAGTAGGGCTAGCTATGGCTACACCTTC. Translated: CAWSRASYGYTF.

This clone was picked up a small number of times. The chain joins TRBV9 to TRBJ2-3, with D perhaps matching TRBD2 (6 bases). CDR1 is SGDLS, CDR2 YYNGEE, per germline. This CDR3 contains 16 residues. V was shortened by 0 bases and J by 4 bases, with 15 bases between the two germline ends. The CDR3 DNA reads TGTGCCAGCAGCGTAGCATCGGGAGCTTACCCAGATACGCAGTATTTT. Residues: CASSVASGAYPDTQYF.

The table lists this clone with a few counts. V gene TRBV29-1 combines with J gene TRBJ2-3, with D perhaps matching TRBD2 (5 bases). CDR1 is SQVTM and CDR2 is ANQGSEA in the germline V gene. Trimming took 4 bases from V and 3 from J, leaving 11 bases between them. The CDR3 has 13 residues. CDR3 residues: CSVGTGWTDTQYF. In nucleotides, the CDR3 is TGCAGCGTTGGAACGGGGTGGACAGATACGCAGTATTTT.

The chain combines TRBV19 with TRBJ2-2, with D unclear. The V end was cut by 3 bases, the J end by 3 bases, with 8 bases between. CDR3 length: 14 amino acids. Germline values: CDR1 LNHDA, CDR2 SQIVND (reference sequence). CDR3 loop: CASSIRADTGELFF. The CDR3 nucleotides read TGTGCCAGTAGTATTAGGGCAGACACCGGGGAGCTGTTTTTT.

This chain uses TRBV9 with TRBJ1-1; 7 bases map to TRBD1. The CDR3 is 14 amino acids. Germline V lookup: CDR1 SGDLS, CDR2 YYNGEE. V trimming: 5 bases; J trimming: 4 bases; junction bases outside the gene matches: 8. The CDR3 DNA reads as TGTGCCAGCAGTCCAGGGGGAGCGGGCACTGAAGCTTTCTTT. Encoded protein: CASSPGGAGTEAFF.

This clone turned up a few times. The DNA of the CDR3 is TGCAGCGTTGAAGGGACAGAGAACACAGATACGCAGTATTTT. Translation gives CSVEGTENTDTQYF. The rearrangement uses TRBV29-1 and TRBJ2-3, with D possibly matching TRBD1 (6 bases). Deletions cut 1 base from V and 2 bases from J, with 10 bases between. Germline V gene sequence: CDR1 SQVTM, CDR2 ANQGSEA. The CDR3 consists of 14 residues.

The gene calls are TRBV30 and TRBJ2-1; TRBD2 aligns across 16 bases. The ends lost 2 bases at V and 9 bases at J; junction bases unmatched: 7. This CDR3 is 16 amino acids long. Germline V CDR1 and CDR2: GTSNPN, SVGIG (reference sequence). This CDR3 reads CAWSSGTSGRAGEQFF. DNA for the CDR3: TGTGCCTGGAGTTCTGGGACTAGCGGGAGGGCCGGTGAGCAGTTCTTC.

The rearrangement joins TRBV30 to TRBJ1-1; D is ambiguous. Trimming took 2 bases from V and 1 from J, leaving 8 bases between them. From germline, CDR1 is GTSNPN and CDR2 SVGIG (reference sequence). This CDR3 is 13 amino acids long. CDR3 in DNA: TGTGCCTGGAGTCCCCCCTCGAACACTGAAGCTTTCTTT. Translated, it gives CAWSPPSNTEAFF.

The genes are TRBV27 and TRBJ2-3; D call uncertain. The germline V gene encodes CDR1 MNHEY and CDR2 SMNVEV (reference sequence). The germline V and J ends were trimmed by 4 bases and 1 base, with 6 bases remaining between them. The CDR3 has 13 residues. This CDR3 is CASSSWGTDTQYF. CDR3 nucleotides: TGTGCCAGCAGTTCTTGGGGCACAGATACGCAGTATTTT.

The V gene is TRBV30, the J gene TRBJ1-2; D unresolved. The CDR3 is made up of 14 amino acids. V was shortened by 1 base and J by 4 bases, with 13 bases between the two germline ends. Germline V CDR1 and CDR2: GTSNPN, SVGIG (reference sequence). CDR3 in DNA: TGTGCCTGGAGTGGAACTACAGACTTCTATGGCTACACCTTC. The encoded protein is CAWSGTTDFYGYTF.

The chain employs TRBV2 and TRBJ1-2; D remains ambiguous. Trimming removed 3 bases from V and 4 bases from J, with 12 bases in between. The germline gives CDR1 SNHLY, CDR2 FYNNEI. The CDR3 is 14 residues long. CDR3 coding DNA: TGTGCCAGCAGTGACCGGGAAGGCGGCTATGGCTACACCTTC. Translation gives CASSDREGGYGYTF.

This chain uses TRBV10-2 with TRBJ2-5; weak D call: TRBD1 (6 bases). V lost 6 bases to trimming and J lost 11 bases, with 13 bases between them. The CDR3 loop spans 11 amino acids. Per the germline V gene, CDR1 is WSHSY and CDR2 is SAAADI. For the CDR3, the DNA is TGCGCCAGCAGAGAACAGGGATTGCAGTACTTC. Amino acids: CASREQGLQYF.

This clone was recorded a few times. This chain uses TRBV29-1 with TRBJ2-5; TRBD1 is a possible D gene (6 bases). V lost 6 bases and J 5 bases, leaving 16 bases between the germline ends. Germline lookup yields CDR1 SQVTM and CDR2 ANQGSEA. The CDR3 extends over 13 amino acids. The CDR3 loop reads CSVVDRPWETQYF. The CDR3 nucleotides read TGCAGCGTAGTTGACAGGCCTTGGGAGACCCAGTACTTC. Full variable domain (remainder filled in from reference TRBV29-1 and TRBJ2-5): SAVISQKPSRDICQRGTSLTIQCQVDSQVTMMFWYRQQPGQSLTLIATANQGSEATYESGFVIDKFPISRPNLTFSTLTVSNMSPEDSSIYLCSVVDRPWETQYFGPGTRLLVL.

This clone showed up just a few times. J is TRBJ2-4 and V is TRBV29-1; D unresolved. Germline CDR1 is SQVTM and CDR2 is ANQGSEA. V was shortened by 4 bases and J by 6 bases, with 13 bases between the two germline ends. The CDR3 runs to 13 residues. The CDR3 sequence: CSVVHGLRNIQYF. DNA for the CDR3: TGCAGCGTTGTTCATGGTCTCAGAAACATTCAGTACTTC.

The V and J genes are TRBV6-6 and TRBJ2-7; unclear D gene. Germline V lookup: CDR1 MNHNY, CDR2 SVGAGI (reference sequence). Trimming pared 0 bases from V and 1 base from J, leaving 13 bases between. This CDR3 has 16 amino acids. The CDR3, as DNA: TGTGCCAGCAGTTACTCGTTATCTGGCTTTTCCTACGAGCAGTACTTC. As protein: CASSYSLSGFSYEQYF.

The chain has TRBV29-1 and TRBJ1-4; 10 positions match TRBD1. Germline V gene sequence: CDR1 SQVTM, CDR2 ANQGSEA. J gave up 10 bases and V 3 bases, and 8 bases lay outside the gene matches. CDR3 length equals 14 residues. Here the CDR3 DNA reads TGCAGCGTTGATTTGGGACAGGGGTCCGGAAAACTGTTTTTT. It is translated as CSVDLGQGSGKLFF. Using reference TRBV29-1 and TRBJ1-4 for the parts outside the CDR3, the full variable domain is SAVISQKPSRDICQRGTSLTIQCQVDSQVTMMFWYRQQPGQSLTLIATANQGSEATYESGFVIDKFPISRPNLTFSTLTVSNMSPEDSSIYLCSVDLGQGSGKLFFGSGTQLSVL.

This chain joins TRBV14 and TRBJ2-7, with TRBD1 matching 10 bases. Unmatched junction bases numbered 13, after V lost 5 bases and J lost 6 bases. This CDR3 contains 16 residues. CDR1 is SGHDN and CDR2 is FVKESK in the germline V gene. The CDR3 DNA reads as TGTGCCAGCAGCGTACGCCCGGGACAGGGGTCGCGCGAGCAGTACTTC. Translated, it gives CASSVRPGQGSREQYF.

This clone was counted between two and nine times. The chain has TRBV7-9 and TRBJ2-1, with 12 positions matching TRBD2. Germline CDR1 reads SEHNR; CDR2 reads FQNEAQ (reference sequence). The CDR3 extends over 16 amino acids. The V segment lost 1 base and the J segment 3 bases; nucleotides outside the gene matches: 1. The CDR3 DNA follows: TGTGCCAGCAGCTTAGGGACTAGCGGGAACTACAATGAGCAGTTCTTC. It translates to CASSLGTSGNYNEQFF.

This clone was recorded a few times. The CDR3 DNA sequence: TGTGCCAGTAGTGTCGACAGGGTGGTACGCAATGAGCAGTTCTTC. It is translated as CASSVDRVVRNEQFF. The rearrangement joins TRBV19 to TRBJ2-1; 7 bases line up with TRBD1. The CDR3 spans 15 residues. The J segment lost 6 bases and the V segment lost 5 bases, leaving 10 bases of the junction unmatched. Germline V gene sequence: CDR1 LNHDA, CDR2 SQIVND (reference sequence).

The chain carries TRBV4-1 and TRBJ2-5; the D gene is possibly TRBD2 (5 bases). The CDR3 totals 14 residues. V lost 0 bases to trimming and J lost 5 bases, with 10 bases between them. Germline loops: CDR1 MGHRA, CDR2 YSYEKL. CDR3 coding DNA: TGCGCCAGCAGCCAAGAACCGGGGTCCGAGACCCAGTACTTC. Residues: CASSQEPGSETQYF.

This sequence joins TRBV30 and TRBJ2-1, with 9 bases matching TRBD1. The CDR3 has 13 amino acids. The V gene's germline CDR1 is GTSNPN and CDR2 SVGIG (reference sequence). The V and J ends lost 4 bases and 6 bases, in that order; junction bases with no gene match: 4. The CDR3 sequence: CAWTRTGVNEQFF. CDR3 nucleotide sequence: TGTGCCTGGACCCGGACAGGGGTCAATGAGCAGTTCTTC. The entire variable domain, with the rest obtained from reference TRBV30 and TRBJ2-1, is as follows: SQTIHQWPATLVQPVGSPLSLECTVEGTSNPNLYWYRQAAGRGLQLLFYSVGIGQISSEVPQNLSASRPQDRQFILSSKKLLLSDSGFYLCAWTRTGVNEQFFGPGTRLTVL.

This clone was recorded a few times. This chain links TRBV29-1 with TRBJ1-5, with 8 bases lining up with TRBD1. This CDR3 has 14 amino acids. Looked up from germline, CDR1 is SQVTM and CDR2 is ANQGSEA. Here the CDR3 DNA reads TGCAGTGATACCAGGGGGCTTGGCAATCAGCCCCAGCATTTT. This gives the protein CSDTRGLGNQPQHF. The whole variable domain, filled in from reference TRBV29-1 and TRBJ1-5, reads SAVISQKPSRDICQRGTSLTIQCQVDSQVTMMFWYRQQPGQSLTLIATANQGSEATYESGFVIDKFPISRPNLTFSTLTVSNMSPEDSSIYLCSDTRGLGNQPQHFGDGTRLSIL.

The rearrangement uses TRBV10-3 and TRBJ2-3; 9 nucleotides align to TRBD1. V lost 4 bases, J lost 8 bases, and 13 bases stayed unmatched. CDR1 is ENHRY, CDR2 SYGVKD, per germline. This CDR3 is 16 amino acids long. The CDR3 nucleotides read TGTGCCATCAGTGGGAGCGAGGGGGAGGACAGGGGTACGCAGTATTTT. This sequence encodes CAISGSEGEDRGTQYF.